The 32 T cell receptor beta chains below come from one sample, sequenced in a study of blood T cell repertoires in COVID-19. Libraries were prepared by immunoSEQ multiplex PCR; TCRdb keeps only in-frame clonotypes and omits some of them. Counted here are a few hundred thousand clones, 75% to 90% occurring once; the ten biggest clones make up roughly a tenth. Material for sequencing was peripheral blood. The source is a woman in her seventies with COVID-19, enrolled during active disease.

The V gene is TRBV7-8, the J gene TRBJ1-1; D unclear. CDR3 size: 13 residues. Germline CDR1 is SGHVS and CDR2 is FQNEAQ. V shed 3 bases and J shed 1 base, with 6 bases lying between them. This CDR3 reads CASSFRGNTEAFF. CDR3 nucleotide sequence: TGTGCCAGCAGCTTTCGCGGGAACACTGAAGCTTTCTTT.

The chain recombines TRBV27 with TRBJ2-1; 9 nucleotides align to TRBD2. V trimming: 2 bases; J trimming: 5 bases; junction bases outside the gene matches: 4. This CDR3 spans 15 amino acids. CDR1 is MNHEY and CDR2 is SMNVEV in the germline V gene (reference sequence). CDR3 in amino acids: CASSLGTSPHNEQFF. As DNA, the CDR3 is TGTGCCAGCAGTTTAGGGACTAGCCCCCACAATGAGCAGTTCTTC.

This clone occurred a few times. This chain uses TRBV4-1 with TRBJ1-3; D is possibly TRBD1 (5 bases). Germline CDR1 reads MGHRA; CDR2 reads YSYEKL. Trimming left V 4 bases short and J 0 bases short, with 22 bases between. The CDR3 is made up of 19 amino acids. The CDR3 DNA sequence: TGCGCCAGCAGCCGTCCAGGGCGGGACCTCACACCCTCTGGAAACACCATATATTTT. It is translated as CASSRPGRDLTPSGNTIYF.

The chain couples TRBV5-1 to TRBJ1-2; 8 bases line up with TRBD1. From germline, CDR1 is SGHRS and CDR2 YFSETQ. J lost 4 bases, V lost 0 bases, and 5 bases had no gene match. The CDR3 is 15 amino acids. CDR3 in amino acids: CASSLDAGGVYGYTF. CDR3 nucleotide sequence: TGCGCCAGCAGCTTGGATGCAGGGGGCGTCTATGGCTACACCTTC.

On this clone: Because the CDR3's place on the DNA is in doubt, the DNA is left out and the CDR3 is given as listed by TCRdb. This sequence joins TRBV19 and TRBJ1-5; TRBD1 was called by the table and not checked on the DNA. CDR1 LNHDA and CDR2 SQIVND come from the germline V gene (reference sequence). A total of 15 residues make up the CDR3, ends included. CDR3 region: CASSIRARDNQPQHF.

CDR3 protein: CASSLEEANPGNTIYF. Here the CDR3 DNA reads TGTGCCAGCAGCTTAGAGGAAGCGAATCCTGGAAACACCATATATTTT. V is TRBV7-6 and J is TRBJ1-3; no clear D gene. Trimming removed 1 base at V and 2 bases at J, with 12 bases between. There are 16 residues in the CDR3. Germline V gene data show CDR1 as SGHVS and CDR2 as FNYEAQ.

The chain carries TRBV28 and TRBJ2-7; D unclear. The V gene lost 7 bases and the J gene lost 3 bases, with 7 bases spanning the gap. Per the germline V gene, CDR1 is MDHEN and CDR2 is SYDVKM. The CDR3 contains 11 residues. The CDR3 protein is CASMVGYEQYF. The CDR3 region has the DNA TGTGCCAGCATGGTCGGCTACGAGCAGTACTTC.

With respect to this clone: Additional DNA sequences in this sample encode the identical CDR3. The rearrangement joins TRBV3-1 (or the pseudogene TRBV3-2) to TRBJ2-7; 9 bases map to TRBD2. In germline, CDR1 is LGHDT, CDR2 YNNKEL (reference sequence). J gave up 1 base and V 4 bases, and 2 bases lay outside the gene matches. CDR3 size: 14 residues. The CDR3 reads CASSPSGTSYEQYF. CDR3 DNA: TGTGCCAGCAGCCCTAGCGGGACTTCCTACGAGCAGTACTTC.

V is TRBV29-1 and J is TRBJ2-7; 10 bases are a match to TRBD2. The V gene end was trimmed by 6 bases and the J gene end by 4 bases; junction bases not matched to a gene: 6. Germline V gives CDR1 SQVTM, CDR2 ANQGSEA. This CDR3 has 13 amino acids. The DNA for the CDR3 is TGCAGCGTCCAGCGGGAGGGCCGGTACGAGCAGTACTTC. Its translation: CSVQREGRYEQYF.

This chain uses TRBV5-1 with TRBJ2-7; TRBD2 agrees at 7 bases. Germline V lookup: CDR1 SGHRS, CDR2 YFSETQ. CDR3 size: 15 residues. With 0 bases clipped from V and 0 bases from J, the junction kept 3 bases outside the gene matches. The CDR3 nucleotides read TGCGCCAGCAGCTTGGGCGGCGGGAGCTCCTACGAGCAGTACTTC. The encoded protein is CASSLGGGSSYEQYF.

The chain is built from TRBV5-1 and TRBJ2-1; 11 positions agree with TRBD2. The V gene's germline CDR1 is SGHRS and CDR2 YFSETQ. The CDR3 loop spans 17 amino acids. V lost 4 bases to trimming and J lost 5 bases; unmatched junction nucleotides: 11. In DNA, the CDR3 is TGCGCCAGCAGCCACCTAGCGGGGGGTTTCGCCGACAATGAGCAGTTCTTC. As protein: CASSHLAGGFADNEQFF. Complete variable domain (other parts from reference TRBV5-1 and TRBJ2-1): KAGVTQTPRYLIKTRGQQVTLSCSPISGHRSVSWYQQTPGQGLQFLFEYFSETQRNKGNFPGRFSGRQFSNSRSEMNVSTLELGDSALYLCASSHLAGGFADNEQFFGPGTRLTVL.

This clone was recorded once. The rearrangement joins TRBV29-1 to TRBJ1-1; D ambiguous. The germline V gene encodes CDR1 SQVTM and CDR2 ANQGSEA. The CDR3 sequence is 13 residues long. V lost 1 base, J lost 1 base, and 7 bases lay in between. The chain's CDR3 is CSVEARGNTEAFF. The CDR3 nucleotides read TGCAGCGTTGAAGCTCGGGGGAACACTGAAGCTTTCTTT.

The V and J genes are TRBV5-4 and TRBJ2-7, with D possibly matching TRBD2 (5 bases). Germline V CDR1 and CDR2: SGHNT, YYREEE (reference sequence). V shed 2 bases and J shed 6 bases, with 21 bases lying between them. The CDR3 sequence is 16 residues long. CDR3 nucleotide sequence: TGTGCCAGCAGCTTCCACCTAGGTAGACTACCTCCCGAGCAGTACTTC. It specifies CASSFHLGRLPPEQYF.

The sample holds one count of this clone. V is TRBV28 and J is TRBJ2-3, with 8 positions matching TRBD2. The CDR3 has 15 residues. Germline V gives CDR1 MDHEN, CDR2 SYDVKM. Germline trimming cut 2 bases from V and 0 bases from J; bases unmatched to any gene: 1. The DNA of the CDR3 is TGTGCCAGCAGTTTAACGGGGGGGAGCACAGATACGCAGTATTTT. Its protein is CASSLTGGSTDTQYF. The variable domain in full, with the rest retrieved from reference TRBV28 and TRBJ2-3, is DVKVTQSSRYLVKRTGEKVFLECVQDMDHENMFWYRQDPGLGLRLIYFSYDVKMKEKGDIPEGYSVSREKKERFSLILESASTNQTSMYLCASSLTGGSTDTQYFGPGTRLTVL.

The CDR3 bases are TGTGCCAGCAGCTTCTTTAGCGGGAAGGTGGCCGGGGAGCTGTTTTTT. Protein sequence: CASSFFSGKVAGELFF. The rearrangement links TRBV11-2 to TRBJ2-2; 8 bases map to TRBD2. Germline CDR1 is SGHAT and CDR2 is FQNNGV. The V and J ends lost 3 bases and 6 bases, in that order; junction bases with no gene match: 9. CDR3 length: 16 amino acids.

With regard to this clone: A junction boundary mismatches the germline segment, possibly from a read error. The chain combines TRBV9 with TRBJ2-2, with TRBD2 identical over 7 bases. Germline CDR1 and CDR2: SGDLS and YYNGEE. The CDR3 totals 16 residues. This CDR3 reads CASSATIGPISGKLFF. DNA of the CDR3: TGTGCCAGCAGCGCCACCATTGGGCCGATAAGCGGGAAGCTGTTTTTT.

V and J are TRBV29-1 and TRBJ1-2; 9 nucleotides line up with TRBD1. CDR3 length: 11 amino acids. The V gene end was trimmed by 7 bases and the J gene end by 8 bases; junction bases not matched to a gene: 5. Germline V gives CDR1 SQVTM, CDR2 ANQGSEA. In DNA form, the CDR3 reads TGCAGCGGCACAGGGGGCGAAGGCTACACCTTC. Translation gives CSGTGGEGYTF.

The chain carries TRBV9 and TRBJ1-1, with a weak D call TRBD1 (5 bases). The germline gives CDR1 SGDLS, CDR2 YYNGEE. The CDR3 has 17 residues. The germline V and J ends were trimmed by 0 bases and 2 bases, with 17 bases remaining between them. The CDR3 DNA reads TGTGCCAGCAGCGTAGGTGGGGCGGGATTCCCCAACACTGAAGCTTTCTTT. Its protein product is CASSVGGAGFPNTEAFF.

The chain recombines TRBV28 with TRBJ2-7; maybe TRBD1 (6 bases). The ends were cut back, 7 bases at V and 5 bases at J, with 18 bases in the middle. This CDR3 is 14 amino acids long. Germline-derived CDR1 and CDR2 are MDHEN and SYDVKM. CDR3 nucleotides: TGTGCCAGCACTCGCACAGGGTACAGCGACGAGCAGTACTTC. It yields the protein CASTRTGYSDEQYF. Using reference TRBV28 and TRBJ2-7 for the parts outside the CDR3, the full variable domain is DVKVTQSSRYLVKRTGEKVFLECVQDMDHENMFWYRQDPGLGLRLIYFSYDVKMKEKGDIPEGYSVSREKKERFSLILESASTNQTSMYLCASTRTGYSDEQYFGPGTRLTVT.

The CDR3 here is CASSFPGLAGLNYEQYF. As DNA, the CDR3 is TGTGCCAGCAGTTTCCCTGGACTAGCGGGCCTGAACTACGAGCAGTACTTC. The V and J genes are TRBV28 and TRBJ2-7; 11 positions match TRBD2. V lost 3 bases and J lost 3; bases outside the gene matches: 10. Germline values: CDR1 MDHEN, CDR2 SYDVKM. This CDR3 region has 17 residues.

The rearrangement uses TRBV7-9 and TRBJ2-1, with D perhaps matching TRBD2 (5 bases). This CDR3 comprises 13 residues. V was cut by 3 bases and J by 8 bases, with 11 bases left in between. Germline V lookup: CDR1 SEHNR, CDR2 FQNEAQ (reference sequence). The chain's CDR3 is CASSLEVSDEQFF. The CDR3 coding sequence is TGTGCCAGCAGCTTGGAGGTGAGCGATGAGCAGTTCTTC.

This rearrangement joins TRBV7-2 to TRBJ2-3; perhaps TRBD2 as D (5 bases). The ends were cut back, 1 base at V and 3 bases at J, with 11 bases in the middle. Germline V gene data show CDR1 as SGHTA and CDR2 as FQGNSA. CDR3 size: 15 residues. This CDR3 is CASSLGGKETDTQYF. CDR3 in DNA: TGTGCCAGCAGCTTAGGAGGGAAAGAAACAGATACGCAGTATTTT.

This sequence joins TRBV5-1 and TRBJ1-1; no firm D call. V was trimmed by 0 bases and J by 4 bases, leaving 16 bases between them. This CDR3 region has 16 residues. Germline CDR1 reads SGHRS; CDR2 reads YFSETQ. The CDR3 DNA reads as TGCGCCAGCAGCTTGGCCGTTCGTCCGGGATCCACTGAAGCTTTCTTT. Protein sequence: CASSLAVRPGSTEAFF.

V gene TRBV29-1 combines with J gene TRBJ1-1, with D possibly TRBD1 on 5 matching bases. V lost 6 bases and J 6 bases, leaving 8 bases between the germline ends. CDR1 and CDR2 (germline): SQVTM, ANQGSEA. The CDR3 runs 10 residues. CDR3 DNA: TGCAGCGTCCCAGGGCCTGAAGCTTTCTTT. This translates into CSVPGPEAFF.

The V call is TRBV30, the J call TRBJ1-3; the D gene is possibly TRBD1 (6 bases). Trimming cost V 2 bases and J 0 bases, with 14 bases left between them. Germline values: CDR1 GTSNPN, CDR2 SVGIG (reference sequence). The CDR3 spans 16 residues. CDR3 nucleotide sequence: TGTGCCTGGAGTTGGACAGCTATTTTCTCTGGAAACACCATATATTTT. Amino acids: CAWSWTAIFSGNTIYF.

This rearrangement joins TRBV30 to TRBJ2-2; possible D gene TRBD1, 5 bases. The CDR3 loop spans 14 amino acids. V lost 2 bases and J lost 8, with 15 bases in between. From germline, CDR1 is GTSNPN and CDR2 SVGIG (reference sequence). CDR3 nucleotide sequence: TGTGCCTGGAGTTTCCTCCAGGGTACGGGGGAGCTGTTTTTT. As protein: CAWSFLQGTGELFF. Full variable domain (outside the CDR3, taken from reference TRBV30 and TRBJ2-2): SQTIHQWPATLVQPVGSPLSLECTVEGTSNPNLYWYRQAAGRGLQLLFYSVGIGQISSEVPQNLSASRPQDRQFILSSKKLLLSDSGFYLCAWSFLQGTGELFFGEGSRLTVL.

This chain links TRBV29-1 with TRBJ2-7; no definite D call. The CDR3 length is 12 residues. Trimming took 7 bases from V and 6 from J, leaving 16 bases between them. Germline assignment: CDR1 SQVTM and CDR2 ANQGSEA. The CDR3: CSGYKGSGEQYF. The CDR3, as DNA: TGCAGCGGTTATAAAGGTTCGGGCGAGCAGTACTTC.

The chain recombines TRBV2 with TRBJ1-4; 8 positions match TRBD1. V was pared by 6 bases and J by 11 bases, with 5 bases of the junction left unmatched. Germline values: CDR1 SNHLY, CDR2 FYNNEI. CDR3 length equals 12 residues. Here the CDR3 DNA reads TGTGCCAGCAGCGCACGGACAGGGAAACTGTTTTTT. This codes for CASSARTGKLFF. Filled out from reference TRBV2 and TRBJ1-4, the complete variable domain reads EPEVTQTPSHQVTQMGQEVILRCVPISNHLYFYWYRQILGQKVEFLVSFYNNEISEKSEIFDDQFSVERPDGSNFTLKIRSTKLEDSAMYFCASSARTGKLFFGSGTQLSVL.

CDR3 protein: CASSETGGYYNEQFF. In DNA, the CDR3 is TGTGCCAGCAGTGAGACAGGGGGCTACTACAATGAGCAGTTCTTC. The chain is built from TRBV6-1 and TRBJ2-1; the match to TRBD1 covers 10 bases. The germline CDR1 and CDR2 sequences are MNHNS and SASEGT. Trimming cost V 3 bases and J 3 bases; bases outside gene matches: 2. This CDR3 has 15 amino acids.

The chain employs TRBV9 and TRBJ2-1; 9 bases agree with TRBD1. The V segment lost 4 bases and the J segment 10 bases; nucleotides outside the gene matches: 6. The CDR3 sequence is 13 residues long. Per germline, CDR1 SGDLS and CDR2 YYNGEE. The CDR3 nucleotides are TGTGCCAGCAGCCCACAGGGGGCATACGAGCAGTTCTTC. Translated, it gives CASSPQGAYEQFF.

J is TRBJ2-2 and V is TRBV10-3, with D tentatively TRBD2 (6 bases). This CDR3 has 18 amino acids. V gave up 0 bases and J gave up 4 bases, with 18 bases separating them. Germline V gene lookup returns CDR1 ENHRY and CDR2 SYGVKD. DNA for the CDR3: TGTGCCATCAGTGAGTCGATCGGCCCCGTGGGGGGCACCGGGGAGCTGTTTTTT. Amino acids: CAISESIGPVGGTGELFF.

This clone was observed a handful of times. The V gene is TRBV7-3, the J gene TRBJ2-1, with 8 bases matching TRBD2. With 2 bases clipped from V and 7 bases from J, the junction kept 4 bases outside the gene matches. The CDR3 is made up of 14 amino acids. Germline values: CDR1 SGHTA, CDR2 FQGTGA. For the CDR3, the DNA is TGTGCCAGCAGCTTAGTTAGCGGGGTAAATGAGCAGTTCTTC. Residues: CASSLVSGVNEQFF.